The 5 T cell receptor beta chains below all came from one sample that was sequenced in a study of blood T cells in healthy people across ages. A second about 7 to 12 cycle PCR used barcoded and J-beta primers. TCRdb itself ran the 5' RACE reads through MiXCR, one entry per CDR3 protein. The sample includes about 1.5 million distinct CDR3 sequences, roughly 43% of them seen just once. The specimen was blood. These receptor sequences come from a woman aged 18 to 35 in good health.

V is TRBV27 and J is TRBJ2-7; TRBD1 matches at 8 bases. Losses at the gene ends were 4 bases for V and 2 bases for J; bases not matched to a gene: 10. Germline assignment: CDR1 MNHEY and CDR2 SMNVEV (reference sequence). The length of the CDR3 is 16 residues. The CDR3 nucleotides read TGTGCCAGCAGTTCGTACGGACAGGGCAAAACCTACGAGCAGTACTTC. Translated: CASSSYGQGKTYEQYF.

The J gene is TRBJ2-1, the V gene TRBV7-9, with a tentative D call TRBD2 (6 bases). V was cut by 1 base and J by 8 bases, with 15 bases left in between. CDR1 and CDR2 (germline): SEHNR, FQNEAQ (reference sequence). The CDR3 sequence is 15 residues long. CDR3 DNA sequence: TGTGCCAGCAGCTTAGGGGGCAGGAGGGTCCATGAGCAGTTCTTC. It encodes CASSLGGRRVHEQFF.

The chain combines TRBV5-1 with TRBJ2-5; 8 bases agree with TRBD1. This CDR3 region has 15 residues. V shed 4 bases and J 1 base; nucleotides not matched to a gene: 6. Per the germline V gene, CDR1 is SGHRS and CDR2 is YFSETQ. The chain's CDR3 is CASSAQDRAQETQYF. For the CDR3, the DNA is TGCGCCAGCAGCGCCCAGGACAGGGCCCAAGAGACCCAGTACTTC.

The chain has TRBV7-2 and TRBJ2-1; 8 nucleotides agree with TRBD2. Germline CDR1 reads SGHTA; CDR2 reads FQGNSA. The CDR3 totals 16 residues. With 5 bases clipped from V and 6 bases from J, the junction kept 12 bases outside the gene matches. CDR3 sequence: CASSNPRGGLSNEQFF. The CDR3 nucleotides are TGTGCCAGCAGCAACCCCCGGGGGGGCCTTTCCAATGAGCAGTTCTTC.

This clonotype was detected many times. The rearrangement uses TRBV11-1 and TRBJ2-3, with D possibly matching TRBD1 (6 bases). This CDR3 is 14 amino acids long. Germline values: CDR1 SGHAT, CDR2 FQDESV (reference sequence). The ends were cut back, 5 bases at V and 6 bases at J, with 15 bases in the middle. The CDR3 is CASSQVQGPDTQYF. CDR3 bases: TGTGCCAGCAGCCAGGTACAGGGTCCGGATACGCAGTATTTT.